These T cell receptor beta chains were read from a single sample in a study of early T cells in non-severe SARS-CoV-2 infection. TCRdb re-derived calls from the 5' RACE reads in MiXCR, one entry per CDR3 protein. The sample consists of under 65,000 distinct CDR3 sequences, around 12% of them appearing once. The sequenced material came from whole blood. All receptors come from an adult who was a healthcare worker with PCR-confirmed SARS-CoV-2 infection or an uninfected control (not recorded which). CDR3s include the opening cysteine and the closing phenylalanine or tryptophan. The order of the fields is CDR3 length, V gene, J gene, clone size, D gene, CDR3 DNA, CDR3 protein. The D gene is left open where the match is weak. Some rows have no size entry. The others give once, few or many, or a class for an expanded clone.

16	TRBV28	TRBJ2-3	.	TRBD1	TGTGCCAGCAGTTCCCCGGGACAGGGGAGAGTAGATACGCAGTATTTT	CASSSPGQGRVDTQYF
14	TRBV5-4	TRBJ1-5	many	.	TGTGCCAGCAGCTTGTGGGCAGCGGATGGGCCCCAGCATTTT	CASSLWAADGPQHF
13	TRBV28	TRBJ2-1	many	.	TGTGCCAGCAGCGACTCTCCAGGCTATGAGCAGTTCTTC	CASSDSPGYEQFF
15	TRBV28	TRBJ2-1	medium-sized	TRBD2	TGTGCCAGCCGAAGATGGCGGGAGGGCCGAAATGAGCAGTTCTTC	CASRRWREGRNEQFF
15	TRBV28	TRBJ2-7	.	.	TGTGCCAGCAGTCCCTCGATCCCGATATCCTACGAGCAGTACTTC	CASSPSIPISYEQYF
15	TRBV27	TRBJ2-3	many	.	TGTGCCAGCAGTTTGACGACCCCCAGCACAGATACGCAGTATTTT	CASSLTTPSTDTQYF
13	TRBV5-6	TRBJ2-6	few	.	TGTGCCAGCAGCCCCACAGGGGCCAACGTCCTGACTTTC	CASSPTGANVLTF
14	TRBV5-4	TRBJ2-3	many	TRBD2	TGTGCCAGCAGCTCAGGACTAGCGACAGATACGCAGTATTTT	CASSSGLATDTQYF
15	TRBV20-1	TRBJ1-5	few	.	TGCAGTGCTAGTTATGCGCCGGACTCCAATCAGCCCCAGCATTTT	CSASYAPDSNQPQHF
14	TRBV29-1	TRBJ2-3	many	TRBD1	TGCAGCGTTGTGGACAGGGGGCAAGGAGATACGCAGTATTTT	CSVVDRGQGDTQYF
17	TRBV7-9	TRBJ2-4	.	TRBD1	TGTGCCAGCAGCTTACTACAGGGGGTCCTAGCCAAAAACATTCAGTACTTC	CASSLLQGVLAKNIQYF
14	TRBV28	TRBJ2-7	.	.	TGTGCCAGCAGTTCGACCGGCCGCTCCTACGAGCAGTACTTC	CASSSTGRSYEQYF
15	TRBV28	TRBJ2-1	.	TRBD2	TGTGCCAGCATCTCAGGAGCGGGAGGCTACAATGAGCAGTTCTTC	CASISGAGGYNEQFF
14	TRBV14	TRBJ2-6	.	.	TGTGCCAGCAGCCAGAATTCTGGGGCCAACGTCCTGACTTTC	CASSQNSGANVLTF
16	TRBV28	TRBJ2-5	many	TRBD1	TGTGCCAGCAGTTCAGCCGGGACAGGGGGCGAAGAGACCCAGTACTTC	CASSSAGTGGEETQYF
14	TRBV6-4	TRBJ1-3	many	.	TGTGCCAGCGATTTGAGATCGTGTGGAAACACCATATATTTT	CASDLRSCGNTIYF
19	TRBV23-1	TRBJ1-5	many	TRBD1	TGCGCCAGCAGTCCTTCCCCGGGACAGGGGATTTATGAAGATCAGCCCCAGCATTTT	CASSPSPGQGIYEDQPQHF
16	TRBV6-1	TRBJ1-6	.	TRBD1	TGTGCCAGCAGTGAAGGGGAGAGGACAGGGGACTCACCCCTCCACTTT	CASSEGERTGDSPLHF
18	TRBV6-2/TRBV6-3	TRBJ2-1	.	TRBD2	TGTGCCAGCGGCTTCTCGGGACTAGCGGGAATAACCTACAATGAGCAGTTCTTC	CASGFSGLAGITYNEQFF
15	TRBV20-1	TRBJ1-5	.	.	TGCAGTGCTGGTGGGAGGCCCCTTAGCAATCAGCCCCAGCATTTT	CSAGGRPLSNQPQHF
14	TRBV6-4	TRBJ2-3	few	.	TGTGCCAGCAGTGACGAAGCTACCACAGATACGCAGTATTTT	CASSDEATTDTQYF
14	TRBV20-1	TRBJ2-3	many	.	TGCAGTGCTAGGGCCAGTCCTAGCACAGATACGCAGTATTTT	CSARASPSTDTQYF
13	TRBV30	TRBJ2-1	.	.	TGTGCCTGGAGTGTAAGTAACTGGGATGAGCAGTTCTTC	CAWSVSNWDEQFF
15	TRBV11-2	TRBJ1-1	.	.	TGTGCCAGCAGCTTAGGAATATCGATGAGTGGTGAAGCTTTCTTT	CASSLGISMSGEAFF
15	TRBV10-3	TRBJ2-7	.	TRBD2	TGTGCCATCAGTAAGGCTAGCGGGAGAGGGGGCGAGCAGTACTTC	CAISKASGRGGEQYF
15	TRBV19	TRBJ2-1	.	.	TGTGCCAGTACTATTGCCCCTGTTGCCTACAATGAGCAGTTCTTC	CASTIAPVAYNEQFF
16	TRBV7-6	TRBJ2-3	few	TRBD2	TGTGCCAGCAGCCTAGAAGGCGGGAGGGCCGGTGATACGCAGTATTTT	CASSLEGGRAGDTQYF
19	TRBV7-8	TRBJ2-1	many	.	TGTGCCAGCAGCTCCCCGGGCGTTCGGCGCGGAGGACCCTACAATGAGCAGTTCTTC	CASSSPGVRRGGPYNEQFF
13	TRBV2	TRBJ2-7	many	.	TGTGCCAGCACCGGCGGGATGACCTACGAGCAGTACTTC	CASTGGMTYEQYF
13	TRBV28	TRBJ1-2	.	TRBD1	TGTGCCAGCAGCCAGACAGGGGTTCGTGGCTACACCTTC	CASSQTGVRGYTF
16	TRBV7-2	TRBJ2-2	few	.	TGTGCCAGCAGCGGCCTCCCAGGGGCCACCACCGGGGAGCTGTTTTTT	CASSGLPGATTGELFF
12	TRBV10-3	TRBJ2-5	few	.	TGTGCCACGGGGGAGGCCCCAGAGACCCAGTACTTC	CATGEAPETQYF
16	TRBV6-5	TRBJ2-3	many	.	TGTGCCAGCAGTTACTCGGGCGGGGCTGGCACAGATACGCAGTATTTT	CASSYSGGAGTDTQYF
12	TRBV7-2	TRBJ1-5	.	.	TGTGCCAGCAGCTTAGTTTTTCAGCCCCAGCATTTT	CASSLVFQPQHF
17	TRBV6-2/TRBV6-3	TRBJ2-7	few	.	TGTGCCAGCAGTTACTCGACCAGCGGCCCAGAGGGGGACGAGCAGTACTTC	CASSYSTSGPEGDEQYF
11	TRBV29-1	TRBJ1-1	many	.	TGCAGCGTTGAAGATCGACGCAAGGCTTTCTTT	CSVEDRRKAFF
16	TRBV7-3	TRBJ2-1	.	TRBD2	TGTGCCAGCAGACAGGGGACTAGCGGGGTCTACAATGAGCAGTTCTTC	CASRQGTSGVYNEQFF
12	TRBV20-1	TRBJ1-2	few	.	TGCAGTGCTAGGACGGGCCATTATGGCTACACCTTC	CSARTGHYGYTF
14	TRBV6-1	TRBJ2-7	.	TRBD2	TGTGCCAGCAGGCTTACTAGCGGGAGCGACGAGCAGTACTTC	CASRLTSGSDEQYF
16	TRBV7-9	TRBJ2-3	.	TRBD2	TGTGCCAGCAGCTTAGGGGCGGGAGAGGCGATAGATACGCAGTATTTT	CASSLGAGEAIDTQYF
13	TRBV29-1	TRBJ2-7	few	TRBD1	TGCAGCGTTGTGGACAGGTTGACCTACGAGCAGTACTTC	CSVVDRLTYEQYF
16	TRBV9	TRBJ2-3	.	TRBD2	TGTGCCAGCAGCGTAGGGACTAGCGGGAGTCAAGATACGCAGTATTTT	CASSVGTSGSQDTQYF
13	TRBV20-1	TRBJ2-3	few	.	TGCAGTGCTAGAGCGGCGCCCACAGATACGCAGTATTTT	CSARAAPTDTQYF
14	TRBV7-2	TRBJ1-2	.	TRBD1	TGTGCCAGCAGCTTGGACAGGGAGGGATATGGCTACACCTTC	CASSLDREGYGYTF
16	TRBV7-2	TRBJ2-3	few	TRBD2	TGTGCCAGCAGCGTAGGGGGACTAGCGGGGGTAGATACGCAGTATTTT	CASSVGGLAGVDTQYF
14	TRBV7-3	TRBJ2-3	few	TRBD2	TGTGCCAGCAGCAGGGGACTAGCGACAGATACGCAGTATTTT	CASSRGLATDTQYF
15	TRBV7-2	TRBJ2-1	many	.	TGTGCCAGCAGCCGCTCGGGGGTCTCCTACAATGAGCAGTTCTTC	CASSRSGVSYNEQFF
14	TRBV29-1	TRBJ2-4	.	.	TGCAGCGTTCGTGTCCCGGGACGGGAAAACATTCAGTACTTC	CSVRVPGRENIQYF
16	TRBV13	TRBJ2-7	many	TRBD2	TGTGCCAGCAGCTTAGTGGCTAGCGGCTTCCCCTACGAGCAGTACTTC	CASSLVASGFPYEQYF
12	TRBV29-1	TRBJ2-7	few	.	TGCAGCGCGAACAGGGACGCGGACGAGCAGTACTTC	CSANRDADEQYF
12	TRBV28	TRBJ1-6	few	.	TGTGCCTCTCGGGGGATCGGATCACCCCTCCACTTT	CASRGIGSPLHF
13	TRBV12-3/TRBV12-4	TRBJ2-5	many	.	TGTGCCAGCAACCCGAGAGGGGGAGAGACCCAGTACTTC	CASNPRGGETQYF
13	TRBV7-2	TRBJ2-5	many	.	TGTGCCAGCAGCTTTACCCCGAGTAAGGCCCAGTACTTC	CASSFTPSKAQYF
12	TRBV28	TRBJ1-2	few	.	TGTGCCAGCAGTCCGTCGGGGGGTGGCTACACCTTC	CASSPSGGGYTF
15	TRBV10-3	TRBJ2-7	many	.	TGTGCCATCAGTGAGTCCGGGGGTGCGGCCGGCGAGCAGTACTTC	CAISESGGAAGEQYF
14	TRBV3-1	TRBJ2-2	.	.	TGTGCCAGCAGCAACGGACGTTCCACCGGGGAGCTGTTTTTT	CASSNGRSTGELFF
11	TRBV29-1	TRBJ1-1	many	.	TGCAGCGTTATAGCGGGCGGGCAAGCTTTCTTT	CSVIAGGQAFF
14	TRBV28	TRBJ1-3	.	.	TGTGCCAGCAGTCGACGGGGGGCGCTGTACACCATATATTTT	CASSRRGALYTIYF
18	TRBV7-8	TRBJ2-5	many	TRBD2	TGTGCCAGCAGCCCCCACCCGGGACTAGCGGGAGGGCCGGGGACCCAGTACTTC	CASSPHPGLAGGPGTQYF